Listed below are T cell receptor beta chains from one sample, sequenced in a study of regulatory T cells in long-lasting Graves disease. TCRdb redid the calling of the multiplex PCR reads with MiXCR, one entry per CDR3 protein. The repertoire holds over 500,000 distinct CDR3 sequences, with less than 20% as singletons. In addition, the sample was reused for a study of T cells in Graves' hyperthyroidism and ophthalmopathy.

Sequenced here: peripheral blood mononuclear cells (PBMCs), sampled at new diagnosis, from a patient treated with antithyroid drugs. Receptors were obtained from a woman younger than 45 with Graves disease. CDR3s include the opening cysteine and the closing phenylalanine or tryptophan. The D gene is left open where the match is weak. Not every row has a clone size; where given, it reads once, few, many or a size class.

J	V	size	D	DNA	CDR3
TRBJ1-4	TRBV5-1	few	-	TGCGCCAGCAGCTTGGAGGCCTATAATGAAAAACTGTTTTTT	CASSLEAYNEKLFF
TRBJ1-5	TRBV28	many	-	TGTGCCAGCAGTACCCTTTCAGGCTTAGATCAGCCCCAGCATTTT	CASSTLSGLDQPQHF
TRBJ2-7	TRBV5-8	few	-	TGTGCCAGCAGCTTGGGTGGGGAAGCCTACGAGCAGTACTTC	CASSLGGEAYEQYF
TRBJ2-7	TRBV12-3/TRBV12-4	many	TRBD1	TGTGCCAGCAGTTTAAACAGGGGGCCCTACGAGCAGTACTTC	CASSLNRGPYEQYF
TRBJ2-5	TRBV18	-	-	TGTGCCAGCTCACCCCAAGCTCCCTCTCCCACGTACCAAGAGACCCAGTACTTC	CASSPQAPSPTYQETQYF
TRBJ1-5	TRBV28	many	-	TGTGCCAGCAGTCTGACAGGTAATAGCAATCAGCCCCAGCATTTT	CASSLTGNSNQPQHF
TRBJ1-5	TRBV28	many	TRBD1	TGTGCCAGCAGCTCAGCAAAAGGACAGGGGGGTCAGCCCCAGCATTTT	CASSSAKGQGGQPQHF
TRBJ1-2	TRBV20-1	-	-	TGCAGTGCTAGAGATACGAGGGATTTAGGGTATAACTATGGCTACACCTTC	CSARDTRDLGYNYGYTF
TRBJ2-5	TRBV5-1	-	TRBD2	TGCGCCAGCAGCTCGATGGGACTAGCGGGAGAGGAGACCCAGTACTTC	CASSSMGLAGEETQYF
TRBJ1-5	TRBV6-1	few	TRBD1	TGTGCCAGCAGGGAGGGGGCTGGCAATCAGCCCCAGCATTTT	CASREGAGNQPQHF
TRBJ2-5	TRBV9	few	-	TGTGCCAGCAGCCTCCACGGCTCGAGTGAGACCCAGTACTTC	CASSLHGSSETQYF
TRBJ2-7	TRBV11-1	many	-	TGTGCCAGCAGCCTCTCCGGGACGCGGACCTACGAGCAGTACTTC	CASSLSGTRTYEQYF
TRBJ1-1	TRBV12-3/TRBV12-4	many	-	TGTGCCAGCAGGAGAACGGGGGGGCGAAGCACTGAAGCTTTCTTT	CASRRTGGRSTEAFF
TRBJ2-1	TRBV5-1	many	-	TGCGCCAGCAGCTTAAGCCGCCCAAGCTCCTACAATGAGCAGTTCTTC	CASSLSRPSSYNEQFF
TRBJ2-2	TRBV7-2	many	TRBD1	TGTGCCAGCAGCTTGAGACAGGGCCTCGACACCGGGGAGCTGTTTTTT	CASSLRQGLDTGELFF
TRBJ2-7	TRBV5-1	few	TRBD1	TGCGCCAGCAGCCCGGAGGGACAGGGGATTTTTGGTGAGCAGTACTTC	CASSPEGQGIFGEQYF
TRBJ1-5	TRBV6-1	many	-	TGTGCCAGCAGGGCATTTAGGGGCAATCAGCCCCAGCATTTT	CASRAFRGNQPQHF
TRBJ1-1	TRBV28	-	-	TGTGCCAGCAGTTCCTTCCGGGGGGCCACTGAAGCTTTCTTT	CASSSFRGATEAFF
TRBJ2-1	TRBV24-1	once	-	TGTGCCACCAGTGGGGCAGGGGTCTCCTACAATGAGCAGTTCTTC	CATSGAGVSYNEQFF
TRBJ2-1	TRBV5-4	-	TRBD2	TGTGCCAGCAGCTTAGATGGGACTAGCGGGAGGGCTATCTACAATGAGCAGTTCTTC	CASSLDGTSGRAIYNEQFF
TRBJ2-7	TRBV27	-	TRBD1	TGTGCCAGCAGTCTACGGGACAGCGGAACCTACGAGCAGTACTTC	CASSLRDSGTYEQYF
TRBJ2-4	TRBV5-8	few	-	TGTGCCAGCAGCTTGAGCGAGACAGCCAAAAACATTCAGTACTTC	CASSLSETAKNIQYF
TRBJ1-4	TRBV28	many	TRBD1	TGTGCCAGCAGTTCGGGGGACAGGGCAAGGGAAAAACTGTTTTTT	CASSSGDRAREKLFF
TRBJ1-1	TRBV12-3/TRBV12-4	-	-	-	CASSEQGSHEQYFGPGTEAFF
TRBJ2-2	TRBV19	-	-	TGTGCCAGTACCGGGGGGCTCTACACCGGGGAGCTGTTTTTT	CASTGGLYTGELFF
TRBJ2-2	TRBV5-1	few	-	TGCGCCAGCAGCGAAGGGACTGCCATAAACACCGGGGAGCTGTTTTTT	CASSEGTAINTGELFF
TRBJ2-3	TRBV20-1	few	-	TGCAGTGCTAGAGATATGGTCGCGGATACGCAGTATTTT	CSARDMVADTQYF
TRBJ2-3	TRBV20-1	few	TRBD2	TGCAGTACTCCCGAACTAGCGGGAATTTCCACAGATACGCAGTATTTT	CSTPELAGISTDTQYF
TRBJ1-1	TRBV15	many	-	TGTGCCACCAGGGGAAGAGCCCATTTGAACACTGAAGCTTTCTTT	CATRGRAHLNTEAFF
TRBJ2-2	TRBV7-3	-	-	TGTGCCAGCAGCTTAATTCCGACCGGGGAGCTGTTTTTT	CASSLIPTGELFF
TRBJ2-1	TRBV3-1	-	TRBD2	TGTGCCAGCAGCCTAGCGGGGGAAAATGAGCAGTTCTTC	CASSLAGENEQFF
TRBJ2-7	TRBV29-1	-	-	TGCAGCTTCCGAATAGGGGGTGGGGCCTACGAGCAGTACTTC	CSFRIGGGAYEQYF
TRBJ2-5	TRBV2	many	-	TGTGCCAGCAGCACCCTAGGGACCCAGTACTTC	CASSTLGTQYF
TRBJ1-4	TRBV2	many	-	TGTGCCGGCGGACAGAGAAGCGAAAAACTGTTTTTT	CAGGQRSEKLFF
TRBJ1-4	TRBV5-1	-	TRBD1	TGCGCCAGCAGCTTCTTGCCCGACAGGGATGAAAAACTGTTTTTT	CASSFLPDRDEKLFF
TRBJ1-4	TRBV19	-	TRBD1	TGTGCCAGCAACAGAAGGACAGGCGAAAAACTGTTTTTT	CASNRRTGEKLFF
TRBJ2-2	TRBV25-1	many	TRBD2	TGTGCCAGCAGTGAATTACCTCGGGAGGGCCACGGGGAGCTGTTTTTT	CASSELPREGHGELFF
TRBJ2-7	TRBV20-1	few	-	TGCAGTGCTAGATTAAAGAGGGGGGTACAGGGGTCGCGGGCCCAAGTACAGGCGTACTTC	CSARLKRGVQGSRAQVQAYF
TRBJ1-2	TRBV3-1	many	-	TGTGCCAGCAGACAGGGAGACTATGGCTACACCTTC	CASRQGDYGYTF
TRBJ2-1	TRBV7-2	many	TRBD2	TGTGCCAGCAGCTTACCAGCGTGGGGGGGACGGGAGCAGTTCTTC	CASSLPAWGGREQFF
TRBJ2-5	TRBV7-9	few	TRBD1	TGTGCCAGCAGCCGGCGACAGGGAGTAAGAGAGACCCAGTACTTC	CASSRRQGVRETQYF